The clone carrying this T cell receptor beta chain was recorded once. Its target is not known. The sample comes from a study of shared clonotypes between healthy human individuals. Study-wide points: In the sorted subsets, rarefaction showed sequencing was incomplete despite large depth. In contrast to clonotypes shared by all four donors, non-shared clonotypes had lower generation probabilities. The study drew on few donors, limiting represented genetic and exposure-history diversity.

Caucasian adults residing in Nashville, Tennessee made up all the donors. Germline V gene sequence: CDR1 SEHNR, CDR2 FQNEAQ (reference sequence). The CDR3 contains 15 residues. Trimming removed 5 bases from V and 4 bases from J; junction bases left unmatched: 5. Generated by immunoSEQ multiplex PCR, the TCRdb table keeps only in-frame clones and is missing some. The table lists around 2.5 million clones, approximately 93% of them singletons. This chain joins TRBV7-9 and TRBJ2-2; 9 bases line up with TRBD1. The clonotype comes from a man aged 18 to 30 in good health. Some clones in this sample may be carry-over from other donors' samples. The sample consisted of naive CD4+ T cells from PBMCs. Subset specified: CD45RA+ positively selected. CDR3 DNA: TGTGCCAGCAGCACGCGGGACAGGGCCACCGGGGAGCTGTTTTTT. Protein: CASSTRDRATGELFF.